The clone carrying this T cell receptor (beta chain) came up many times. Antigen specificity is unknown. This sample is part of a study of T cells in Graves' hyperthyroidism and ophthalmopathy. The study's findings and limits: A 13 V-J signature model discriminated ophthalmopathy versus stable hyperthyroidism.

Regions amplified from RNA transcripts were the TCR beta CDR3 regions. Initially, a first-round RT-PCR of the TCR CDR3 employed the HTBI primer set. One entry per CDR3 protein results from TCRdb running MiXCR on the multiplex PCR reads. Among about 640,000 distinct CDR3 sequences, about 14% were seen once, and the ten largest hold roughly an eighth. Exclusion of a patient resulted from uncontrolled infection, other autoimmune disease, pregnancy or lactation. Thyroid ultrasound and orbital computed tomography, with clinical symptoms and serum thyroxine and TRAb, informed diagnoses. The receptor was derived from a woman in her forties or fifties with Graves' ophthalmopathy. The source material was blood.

CDR3 DNA: TGTGCCACCAGTGAGTCGACAGGGTTAGGTTACAATGAGCAGTTCTTC. It specifies CATSESTGLGYNEQFF. The chain uses TRBV24-1 and TRBJ2-1; 7 nucleotides agree with TRBD1. The V gene's germline CDR1 is KGHDR and CDR2 SFDVKD. The CDR3 extends over 16 amino acids. The trim removed 4 bases at V and 4 bases at J, leaving 9 bases unmatched.